The entry that follows covers one T cell receptor beta chain sequence. In this sample, this clone turned up once. Its recognized antigen is unknown. No clone much larger than this one lies a single base away; base qualities are absent. The data were taken from a study of control samples from healthy donors and cancer patients (TCRdb year 2020). The CDR3 sequence holds 15 residues, the cysteine and phenylalanine included. This entry keeps only the CDR3 DNA: 45 bases, framed from base 1. The junction shows trimming of 2 bases on V and 3 bases on J, plus 11 bases between the germline ends. According to the germline V gene, CDR1 reads MNHEY and CDR2 reads SVGAGI. Receptors were amplified or captured by the immunoSEQ multiplex PCR assay. Sourced from immuneACCESS, this table was stored by TCRdb with only in-frame sequences that have V and J called. A share of the clones is absent; for the studies checked, an unresolved V gene accounts for under half, and the remainder has no known explanation. Across this sample there are about 120,000 clones, with roughly 90% seen only once. The ten largest make up 30% to 40% of the sample.

The specimen was blood. The chain joins TRBV6-5 to TRBJ2-1, with the D segment identity uncertain. The sequence derives from a man aged 45-65 years in good health. Here is the DNA: TGTGCCAGCAGTTACGTAGAACGCCTCTACAATGAGCAGTTCTTC. It translates as CASSYVERLYNEQFF.